These 3 T cell receptor beta chains originate from one sample sequenced in a study of response to subunit inactivated influenza vaccine (dated by TCRdb to the late 2010s). The library relied on RT-PCR. Sequencing used an Illumina HiSeq 2500. TCRdb applied fastp at Q25 and MiXCR to the public reads, then kept only in-frame beta chains. One record per CDR3 amino acid sequence lists the most common genes and DNA. Across this sample there are 530,000 or so distinct CDR3 sequences, with about 11% seen only once. The ten largest clones represent roughly a tenth of the sample. The source material was PBMCs from blood, sampled on the day of vaccination. These receptors originate from a man aged 45 to 65 who received an inactivated influenza vaccine. Donor details come from another sample of the same person, matched by shared clones.

This clonotype has only a few counts. The genes are TRBV20-1 and TRBJ2-1, with 10 bases matching TRBD2. Germline lookup yields CDR1 DFQATT and CDR2 SNEGSKA (reference sequence). This CDR3 comprises 15 residues. V lost 0 bases and J lost 8; bases outside the gene matches: 7. In nucleotides, the CDR3 is TGCAGTGCTAGAGATGCGAGCGGGAGGGCCTATGAGCAGTTCTTC. Translation: CSARDASGRAYEQFF.

The chain combines TRBV4-1 with TRBJ1-6; tentative D call: TRBD1 (5 bases). In germline, CDR1 is MGHRA, CDR2 YSYEKL. The CDR3 runs to 17 residues. V lost 1 base and J 7 bases, leaving 17 bases between the germline ends. The CDR3 here is CASSQVFGQARNSPLHF. CDR3 coding DNA: TGCGCCAGCAGCCAAGTATTTGGACAAGCTCGGAATTCACCCCTCCACTTT.

The V call is TRBV12-3 or TRBV12-4, the J call TRBJ2-7, with D possibly TRBD1 on 5 matching bases. The V and J ends lost 5 bases and 4 bases respectively, with 15 bases between them. The CDR3 contains 14 residues. This CDR3 is CASSPRTSFYEQYF. For the CDR3, the DNA is TGTGCCAGCAGTCCTAGGACAAGTTTTTACGAGCAGTACTTC.